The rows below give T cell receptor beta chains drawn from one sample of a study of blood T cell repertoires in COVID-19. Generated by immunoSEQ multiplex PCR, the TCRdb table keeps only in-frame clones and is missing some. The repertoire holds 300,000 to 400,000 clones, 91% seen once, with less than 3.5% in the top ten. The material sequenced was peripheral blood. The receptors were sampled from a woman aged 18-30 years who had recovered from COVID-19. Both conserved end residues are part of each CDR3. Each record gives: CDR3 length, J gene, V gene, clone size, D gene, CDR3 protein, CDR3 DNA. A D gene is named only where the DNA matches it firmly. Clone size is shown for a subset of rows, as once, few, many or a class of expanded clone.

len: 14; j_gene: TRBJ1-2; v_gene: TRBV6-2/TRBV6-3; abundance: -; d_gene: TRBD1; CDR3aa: CASSSPGQAYGYTF; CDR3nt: TGTGCCAGCAGTTCTCCGGGACAGGCCTATGGCTACACCTTC
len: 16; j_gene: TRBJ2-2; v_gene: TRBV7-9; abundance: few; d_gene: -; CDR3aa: CASSSPTGVNTGELFF; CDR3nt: TGTGCCAGCAGCTCACCTACCGGGGTGAACACCGGGGAGCTGTTTTTT
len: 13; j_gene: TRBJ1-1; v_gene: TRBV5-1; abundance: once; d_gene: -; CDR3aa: CASNLDSNTEAFF; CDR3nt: TGCGCCAGCAATTTAGATTCGAACACTGAAGCTTTCTTT
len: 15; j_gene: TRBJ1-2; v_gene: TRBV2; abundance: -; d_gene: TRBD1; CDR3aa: CASISGRGPVYGYTF; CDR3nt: TGTGCCAGCATTTCGGGCAGGGGGCCAGTTTATGGCTACACCTTC
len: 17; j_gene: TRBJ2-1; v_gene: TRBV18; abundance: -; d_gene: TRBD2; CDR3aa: CASSPPLTSGKHNEQFF; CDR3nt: TGTGCCAGCTCACCACCGCTTACTAGCGGGAAACACAATGAGCAGTTCTTC
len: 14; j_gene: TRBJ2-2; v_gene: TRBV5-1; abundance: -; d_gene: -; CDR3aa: CASSLLESAGELFF; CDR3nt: TGCGCCAGCAGCTTGCTAGAATCGGCCGGGGAGCTGTTTTTT
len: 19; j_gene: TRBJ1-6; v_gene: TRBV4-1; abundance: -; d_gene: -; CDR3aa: CASSQAGLTPRGYNSPLHF; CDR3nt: TGCGCCAGCAGCCAAGCTGGTCTCACTCCTAGGGGCTATAATTCACCCCTCCACTTT
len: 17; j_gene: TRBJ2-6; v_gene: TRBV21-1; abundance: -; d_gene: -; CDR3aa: CASKSGTKYSGANVLTF; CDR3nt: TGTGCCAGCAAGAGCGGGACAAAGTACTCTGGGGCCAACGTCCTGACTTTC
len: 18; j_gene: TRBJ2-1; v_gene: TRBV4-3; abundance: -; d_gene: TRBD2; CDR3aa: CASSQEIPGTRHSNEQFF; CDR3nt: TGCGCCAGCAGCCAAGAAATCCCCGGGACTAGGCACTCCAATGAGCAGTTCTTC
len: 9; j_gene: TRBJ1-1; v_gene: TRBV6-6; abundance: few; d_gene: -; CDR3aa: CASLPEAFF; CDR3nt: TGTGCCAGCCTACCTGAAGCTTTCTTT
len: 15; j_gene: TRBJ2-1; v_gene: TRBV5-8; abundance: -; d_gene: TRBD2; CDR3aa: CASSSRTSEYNEQFF; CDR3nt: TGTGCCAGCAGCTCCCGGACTAGCGAATACAATGAGCAGTTCTTC
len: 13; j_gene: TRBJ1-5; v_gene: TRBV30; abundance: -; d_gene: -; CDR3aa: CAWSGRGNQPQHF; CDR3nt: TGTGCCTGGAGCGGCAGGGGCAATCAGCCCCAGCATTTT
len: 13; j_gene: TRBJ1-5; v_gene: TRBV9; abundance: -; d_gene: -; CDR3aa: CASSRGFNQPQHF; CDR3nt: TGTGCCAGCAGCCGAGGATTTAATCAGCCCCAGCATTTT
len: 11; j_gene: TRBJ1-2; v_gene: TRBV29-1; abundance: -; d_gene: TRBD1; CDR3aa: CSGQGNYGYTF; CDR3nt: TGCAGCGGACAGGGAAACTATGGCTACACCTTC
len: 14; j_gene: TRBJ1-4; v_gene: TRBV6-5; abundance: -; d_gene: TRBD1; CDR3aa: CASSPGTGGEKLFF; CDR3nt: TGTGCCAGCAGTCCCGGGACAGGGGGTGAAAAACTGTTTTTT
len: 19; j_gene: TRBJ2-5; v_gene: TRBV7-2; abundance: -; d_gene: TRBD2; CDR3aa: CASSYVPGLAGGYLETQYF; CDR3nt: TGTGCCAGCAGCTACGTCCCAGGACTAGCGGGAGGGTACCTGGAGACCCAGTACTTC
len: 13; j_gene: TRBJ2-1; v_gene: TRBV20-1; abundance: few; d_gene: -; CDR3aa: CSASSLDYNEQFF; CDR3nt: TGCAGTGCTAGTAGCCTCGATTACAATGAGCAGTTCTTC
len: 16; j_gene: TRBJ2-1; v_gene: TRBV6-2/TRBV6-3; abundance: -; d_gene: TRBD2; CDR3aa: CASSYNKRDSYNEQFF; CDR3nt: TGTGCCAGCAGTTACAATAAGCGGGACTCCTACAATGAGCAGTTCTTC
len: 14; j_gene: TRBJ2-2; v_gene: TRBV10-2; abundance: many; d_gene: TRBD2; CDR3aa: CASGTSGSDGELFF; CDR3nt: TGCGCCTCTGGGACTAGCGGGAGTGACGGGGAGCTGTTTTTT
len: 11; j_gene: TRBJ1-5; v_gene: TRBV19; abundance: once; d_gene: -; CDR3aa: CASSIGGPQHF; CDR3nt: TGTGCCAGTAGTATCGGAGGGCCCCAGCATTTT
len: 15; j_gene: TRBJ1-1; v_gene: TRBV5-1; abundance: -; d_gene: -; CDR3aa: CASSLEPGLNTEAFF; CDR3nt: TGCGCCAGCAGCTTGGAGCCAGGGCTGAACACTGAAGCTTTCTTT
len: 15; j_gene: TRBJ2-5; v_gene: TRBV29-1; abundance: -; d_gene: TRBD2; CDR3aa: CSVERAAGGLETQYF; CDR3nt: TGCAGCGTTGAAAGAGCCGCGGGAGGGCTGGAGACCCAGTACTTC
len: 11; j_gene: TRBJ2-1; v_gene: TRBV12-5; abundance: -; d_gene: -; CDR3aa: CASGRTSEQFF; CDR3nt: TGTGCTAGTGGCCGAACTAGCGAGCAGTTCTTC
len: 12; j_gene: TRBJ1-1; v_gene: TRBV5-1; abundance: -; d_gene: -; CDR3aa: CASSFSSNVAFF; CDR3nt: TGCGCCAGCAGCTTTTCCAGTAATGTAGCTTTCTTT
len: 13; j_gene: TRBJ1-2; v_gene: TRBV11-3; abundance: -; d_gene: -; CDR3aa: CASSLGQAQGYTF; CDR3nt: TGTGCCAGCAGCTTAGGACAGGCCCAGGGCTACACCTTC
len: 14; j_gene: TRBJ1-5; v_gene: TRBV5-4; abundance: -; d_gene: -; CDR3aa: CASSSDGTTNPQHF; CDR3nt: TGTGCCAGCAGCTCTGATGGGACAACCAACCCCCAGCATTTT
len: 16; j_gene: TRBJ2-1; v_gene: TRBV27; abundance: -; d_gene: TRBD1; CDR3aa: CASSWDRGPGGNEQFF; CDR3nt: TGTGCCAGCAGTTGGGACAGGGGGCCCGGGGGGAATGAGCAGTTCTTC
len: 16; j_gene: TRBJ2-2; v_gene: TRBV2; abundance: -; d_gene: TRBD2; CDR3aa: CASSQGLAENTGELFF; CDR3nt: TGTGCCAGCAGCCAGGGTCTAGCGGAGAACACCGGGGAGCTGTTTTTT
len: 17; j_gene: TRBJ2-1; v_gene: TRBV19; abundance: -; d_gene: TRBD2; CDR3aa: CASTRSGRAVRSVEQFF; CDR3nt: TGTGCCAGTACGAGGAGCGGGAGGGCCGTCCGGTCTGTTGAGCAGTTCTTC
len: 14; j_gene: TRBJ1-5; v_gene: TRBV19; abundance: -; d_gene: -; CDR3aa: CASSIAGNNQPQHF; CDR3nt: TGTGCCAGTAGTATCGCAGGGAACAATCAGCCCCAGCATTTT
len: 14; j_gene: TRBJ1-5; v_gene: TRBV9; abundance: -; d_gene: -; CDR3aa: CASSQGGVGQPQHF; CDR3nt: TGTGCCAGCAGCCAAGGGGGGGTAGGCCAGCCCCAGCATTTT
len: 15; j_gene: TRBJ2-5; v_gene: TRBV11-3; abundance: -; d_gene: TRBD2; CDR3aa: CASSHRTGGQETQYF; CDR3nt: TGTGCCAGCAGCCATCGAACGGGAGGCCAAGAGACCCAGTACTTC
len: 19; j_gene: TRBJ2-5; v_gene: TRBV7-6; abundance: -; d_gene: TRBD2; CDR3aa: CASSRLAGLAGVVQETQYF; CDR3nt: TGTGCCAGCAGCCGACTTGCGGGACTAGCGGGAGTCGTGCAAGAGACCCAGTACTTC
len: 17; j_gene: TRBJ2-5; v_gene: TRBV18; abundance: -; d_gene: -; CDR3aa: CASSPVGASLVQETQYF; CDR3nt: TGTGCCAGCTCACCTGTTGGCGCTAGTTTAGTACAAGAGACCCAGTACTTC
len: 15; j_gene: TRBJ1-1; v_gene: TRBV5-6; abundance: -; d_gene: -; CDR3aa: CASSLVGGTDTEAFF; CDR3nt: TGTGCCAGCAGCTTGGTTGGAGGGACGGACACTGAAGCTTTCTTT
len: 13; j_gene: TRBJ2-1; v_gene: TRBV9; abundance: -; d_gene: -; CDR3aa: CASSVGARNEQFF; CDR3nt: TGTGCCAGCAGCGTAGGTGCCAGGAATGAGCAGTTCTTC
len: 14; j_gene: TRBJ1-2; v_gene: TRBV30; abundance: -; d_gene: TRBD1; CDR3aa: CAWSVGQGADGYTF; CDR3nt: TGTGCCTGGAGTGTTGGACAGGGGGCGGATGGCTACACCTTC
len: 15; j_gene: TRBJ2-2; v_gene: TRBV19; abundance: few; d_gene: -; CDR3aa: CASGVGSANTGELFF; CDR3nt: TGTGCCAGCGGGGTCGGCAGCGCGAACACCGGGGAGCTGTTTTTT
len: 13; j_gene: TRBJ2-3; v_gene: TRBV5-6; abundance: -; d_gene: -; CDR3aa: CASSLERTDTQYF; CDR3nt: TGTGCCAGCAGCTTGGAGAGGACAGATACGCAGTATTTT
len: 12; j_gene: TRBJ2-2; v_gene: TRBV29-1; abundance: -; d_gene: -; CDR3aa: CSGLTVAGELFF; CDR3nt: TGCAGCGGACTTACGGTAGCCGGGGAGCTGTTTTTT
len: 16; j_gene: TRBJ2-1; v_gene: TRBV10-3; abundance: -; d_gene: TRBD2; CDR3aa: CAISESMAGAYNEQFF; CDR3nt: TGTGCCATCAGTGAGTCGATGGCGGGAGCCTACAATGAGCAGTTCTTC
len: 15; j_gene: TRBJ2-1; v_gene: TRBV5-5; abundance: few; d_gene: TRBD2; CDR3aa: CASSLWVAGGNEQFF; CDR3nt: TGTGCCAGCAGCTTGTGGGTAGCGGGGGGCAATGAGCAGTTCTTC
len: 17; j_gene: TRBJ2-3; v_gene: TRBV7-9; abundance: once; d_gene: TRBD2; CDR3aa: CASSLRLAGGSGDTQYF; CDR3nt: TGTGCCAGCAGCTTAAGACTAGCGGGCGGATCTGGAGATACGCAGTATTTT
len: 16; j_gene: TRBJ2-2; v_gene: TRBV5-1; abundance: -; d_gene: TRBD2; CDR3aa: CASSPTLAGTTGELFF; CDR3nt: TGCGCCAGCAGCCCCACACTAGCGGGAACCACCGGGGAGCTGTTTTTT
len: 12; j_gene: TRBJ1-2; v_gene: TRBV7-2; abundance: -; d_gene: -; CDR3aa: CASSLDGYGYTF; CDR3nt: TGTGCCAGCAGCTTAGACGGCTATGGCTACACCTTC
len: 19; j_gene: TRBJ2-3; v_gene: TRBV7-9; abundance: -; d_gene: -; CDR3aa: CASSPTPGGSQRVPDTQYF; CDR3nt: TGTGCCAGCAGCCCAACCCCGGGGGGCAGCCAGAGGGTACCAGATACGCAGTATTTT
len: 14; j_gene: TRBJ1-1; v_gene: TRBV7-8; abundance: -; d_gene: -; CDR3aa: CASSFDTENTEAFF; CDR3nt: TGTGCCAGCAGTTTCGACACTGAGAACACTGAAGCTTTCTTT
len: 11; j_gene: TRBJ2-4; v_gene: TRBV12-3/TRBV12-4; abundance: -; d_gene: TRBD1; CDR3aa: CASSRDSRMYF; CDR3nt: TGTGCCAGCAGTAGGGACAGCAGAATGTACTTC
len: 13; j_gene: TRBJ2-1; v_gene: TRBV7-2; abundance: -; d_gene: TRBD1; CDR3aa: CASSRNRGTGQFF; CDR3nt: TGTGCCAGCAGCCGGAACCGGGGGACAGGGCAGTTCTTC
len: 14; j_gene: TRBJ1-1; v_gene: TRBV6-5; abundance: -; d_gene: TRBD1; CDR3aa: CAATVLFGQGLAFF; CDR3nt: TGTGCCGCCACGGTGTTGTTCGGACAGGGCTTGGCTTTCTTT
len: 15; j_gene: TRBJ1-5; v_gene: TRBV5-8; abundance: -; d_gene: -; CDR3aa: CASLVWAISNQPQHF; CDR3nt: TGTGCCAGCCTGGTCTGGGCGATCAGCAATCAGCCCCAGCATTTT
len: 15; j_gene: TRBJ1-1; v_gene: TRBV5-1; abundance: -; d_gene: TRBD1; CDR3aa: CASTDQTGAGTEAFF; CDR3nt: TGCGCCAGCACCGATCAGACAGGGGCGGGTACTGAAGCTTTCTTT
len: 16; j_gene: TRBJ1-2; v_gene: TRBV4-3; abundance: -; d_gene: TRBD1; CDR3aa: CASSQDPGTANYGYTF; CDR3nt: TGCGCCAGCAGCCAAGACCCAGGGACAGCAAACTATGGCTACACCTTC
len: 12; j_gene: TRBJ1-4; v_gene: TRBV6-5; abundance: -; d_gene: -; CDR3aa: CASSPDSEKLFF; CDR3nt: TGTGCCAGCAGTCCCGACAGTGAAAAACTGTTTTTT
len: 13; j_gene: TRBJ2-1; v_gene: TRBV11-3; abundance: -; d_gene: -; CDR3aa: CASSLVRYDEQFF; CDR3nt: TGTGCCAGCAGCTTAGTCCGGTACGATGAGCAGTTCTTC